These 26 T cell receptor beta chains originate from one sample sequenced in a study of shared clonotypes between healthy human individuals (TCRdb year 2020). Preparation of the library involved the immunoSEQ multiplex PCR assay. Entries here come from immuneACCESS through TCRdb and include only in-frame sequences with V and J called. Some clones fail to appear in such tables; in the studies checked, an unresolved V gene covers under half of the shortfall, and the cause of the remainder is unknown. The sample table contains 1.5 million to 2.5 million clones; only one count was recorded for about 94% of them. Together, the top ten hold 1.2% of the sample. CD8 naive samples consisted of CD45RO-negative cells that were positively selected for CCR7, yielding a CD45RA+CCR7+ population without TemRA cells. The source material was naive CD8+ T cells sorted from blood. The cell subset or site label here, explained by the study, means: CD45RA+CCR7+. Source of these receptors: a man aged 18 to 35 in good health.

The rearrangement links TRBV5-1 to TRBJ2-1; D ambiguous. The length of the CDR3 is 17 residues. V lost 0 bases to trimming and J lost 7 bases, with 20 bases between them. Germline V gene data show CDR1 as SGHRS and CDR2 as YFSETQ. CDR3 sequence (DNA): TGCGCCAGCAGCTTGGTGCCAGGAGAACATTCGGGTAATGAGCAGTTCTTC. This encodes CASSLVPGEHSGNEQFF.

This clone was counted once. Since a much larger clone is just one base distant, this may be a read error. Other DNA sequences of this sample code for an identical CDR3. The chain joins TRBV7-9 to TRBJ2-7, with no clear D. The CDR3 has 12 residues. CDR1 and CDR2 (germline): SEHNR, FQNEAQ (reference sequence). The ends were cut back, 1 base at V and 4 bases at J, with 5 bases in the middle. The CDR3, as DNA: TGTGCCAGCAGCTTAGGAACATACGAGCAGTACTTC. Translated: CASSLGTYEQYF. Combining the CDR3 with reference TRBV7-9 and TRBJ2-7 gives the whole variable domain DTGVSQNPRHKITKRGQNVTFRCDPISEHNRLYWYRQTLGQGPEFLTYFQNEAQLEKSRLLSDRFSAERPKGSFSTLEIQRTEQGDSAMYLCASSLGTYEQYFGPGTRLTVT.

This clone occurred once. The chain is built from TRBV7-2 and TRBJ2-5, with D possibly TRBD2 on 6 matching bases. Germline V gene lookup returns CDR1 SGHTA and CDR2 FQGNSA. V lost 0 bases and J 1 base, leaving 18 bases between the germline ends. This CDR3 has 18 residues. The DNA of the CDR3 is TGTGCCAGCAGCTTAGCGGGGAGGACAAACGGCCTCCAAGAGACCCAGTACTTC. Protein: CASSLAGRTNGLQETQYF.

This chain joins TRBV2 and TRBJ1-1; D possibly corresponds to TRBD1 (5 bases). CDR3 length: 15 amino acids. Germline CDR1 is SNHLY and CDR2 is FYNNEI. With 1 base removed from V and 0 bases from J, the gap between germline ends came to 9 bases. The CDR3 protein is CASSEEGRMNTEAFF. CDR3 coding DNA: TGTGCCAGCAGTGAAGAGGGACGTATGAACACTGAAGCTTTCTTT.

The chain is built from TRBV30 and TRBJ2-1, with D uncertain. Germline-derived CDR1 and CDR2 are GTSNPN and SVGIG (reference sequence). The length of the CDR3 is 12 residues. V shed 5 bases and J shed 7 bases, with 12 bases lying between them. CDR3 sequence (DNA): TGTGCCTGGTCCCTGATGGAAAATGAGCAGTTCTTC. It translates to CAWSLMENEQFF. Filled out from reference TRBV30 and TRBJ2-1, the complete variable domain reads SQTIHQWPATLVQPVGSPLSLECTVEGTSNPNLYWYRQAAGRGLQLLFYSVGIGQISSEVPQNLSASRPQDRQFILSSKKLLLSDSGFYLCAWSLMENEQFFGPGTRLTVL.

The J gene is TRBJ2-2, the V gene TRBV6-1; D might be TRBD1 (5 bases). The V and J ends lost 6 bases and 6 bases respectively, with 8 bases between them. The CDR3 spans 12 residues. Germline V CDR1 and CDR2: MNHNS, SASEGT. This chain's CDR3 is CASRKGSGELFF. CDR3 in DNA: TGTGCCAGCAGAAAGGGGTCCGGGGAGCTGTTTTTT.

The gene calls are TRBV5-8 and TRBJ2-7; no clear D gene. V lost 1 base, J lost 3 bases, and 11 bases lay in between. The CDR3 is 14 residues long. Germline V gene sequence: CDR1 SGHTS, CDR2 YDEGEE. This CDR3 reads CASSLLDTSYEQYF. The CDR3 DNA follows: TGTGCCAGCAGCTTGCTTGACACCAGCTACGAGCAGTACTTC. The whole variable domain, filled in from reference TRBV5-8 and TRBJ2-7, reads EAGVTQSPTHLIKTRGQQATLRCSPISGHTSVYWYQQALGLGLQFLLWYDEGEERNRGNFPPRFSGRQFPNYSSELNVNALELEDSALYLCASSLLDTSYEQYFGPGTRLTVT.

The DNA for the CDR3 is TGTGCCAGCACCCTACTAGCGGTTGGCAACAATGAGCAGTTCTTC. Residues: CASTLLAVGNNEQFF. The chain couples TRBV6-1 to TRBJ2-1; 8 positions agree with TRBD2. V shed 7 bases, J shed 5 bases, and the junction held 10 bases outside the gene matches. The CDR3 covers 15 residues. Germline V CDR1 and CDR2: MNHNS, SASEGT.

Comments on this clone: The same CDR3 arises from other DNA sequences in this sample as well. The CDR3 here is CASSSPGQGAYEQYF. The CDR3 DNA reads as TGTGCCAGCAGCTCTCCTGGACAGGGGGCTTACGAGCAGTACTTC. The chain joins TRBV7-9 to TRBJ2-7; 11 bases are a match to TRBD1. V was clipped by 4 bases and J by 4 bases; unmatched bases: 6. Germline CDR1 and CDR2: SEHNR and FQNEAQ (reference sequence). This CDR3 has 15 residues.

This rearrangement joins TRBV6-6 to TRBJ2-3, with TRBD1 as a possible D gene (6 bases). This CDR3 contains 15 residues. The V and J ends lost 6 bases and 3 bases respectively, with 16 bases between them. Germline values: CDR1 MNHNY, CDR2 SVGAGI (reference sequence). CDR3 residues: CASRGAGAPTDTQYF. In DNA form, the CDR3 reads TGTGCCAGCAGGGGTGCAGGGGCCCCTACAGATACGCAGTATTTT.

This clone occurred once. The V and J genes are TRBV28 and TRBJ1-1; D perhaps matches TRBD1 (5 bases). The CDR3 runs 14 residues. The germline gives CDR1 MDHEN, CDR2 SYDVKM. V lost 5 bases to trimming and J lost 1 base, with 11 bases between them. CDR3: CASSPGRSNTEAFF. CDR3 nucleotides: TGTGCCAGCAGTCCGGGACGGTCGAACACTGAAGCTTTCTTT.

This sequence joins TRBV7-2 and TRBJ2-3; 10 bases fit TRBD2. Germline CDR1 reads SGHTA; CDR2 reads FQGNSA. The length of the CDR3 is 15 residues. Trimming at V came to 5 bases and at J to 4 bases, leaving 6 bases not matched to a gene. DNA for the CDR3: TGTGCCAGCAGCCCTCTAGCGGGGGCTTCAGATACGCAGTATTTT. This translates into CASSPLAGASDTQYF.

The chain recombines TRBV19 with TRBJ2-3; possible D gene TRBD2, 7 bases. This CDR3 is 16 amino acids long. The V gene lost 0 bases and the J gene lost 3 bases, with 13 bases spanning the gap. Germline CDR1 LNHDA, CDR2 SQIVND (reference sequence). The CDR3 bases are TGTGCCAGTAGTATAGAAGGGGGGGGATCAACAGATACGCAGTATTTT. Residues: CASSIEGGGSTDTQYF.

The chain employs TRBV7-9 and TRBJ1-6; 10 bases agree with TRBD1. CDR1 is SEHNR, CDR2 FQNEAQ, per germline (reference sequence). The CDR3 contains 15 residues. V lost 5 bases to trimming and J lost 15 bases; unmatched junction nucleotides: 13. The CDR3 coding sequence is TGTGCCAGCAGCCGACCCGGGACAGGGGCCCCAGTCCTCCACTTT. This gives the protein CASSRPGTGAPVLHF.

The chain links TRBV27 to TRBJ2-3, with TRBD1 as a possible D gene (6 bases). CDR1 and CDR2 from the germline V gene are MNHEY and SMNVEV (reference sequence). This CDR3 is 15 amino acids long. Trimming removed 4 bases at V and 3 bases at J, with 14 bases between. The CDR3 coding sequence is TGTGCCAGCAGTTGGGGGCTAGCAGGGACAGATACGCAGTATTTT. Translated, it gives CASSWGLAGTDTQYF.

This clone came up once. This chain connects TRBV4-3 to TRBJ1-5; D gene unclear. The germline gives CDR1 LGHNA, CDR2 YSLEER. Trimming stripped 0 bases from V and 9 bases from J, with 15 bases between. The CDR3 is made up of 15 amino acids. CDR3 region: CASSQDRLPPAPQHF. The CDR3 coding sequence is TGCGCCAGCAGCCAAGACCGACTACCCCCCGCGCCCCAGCATTTT.

The chain couples TRBV7-2 to TRBJ2-7, with 8 bases identical to TRBD1. Germline loops: CDR1 SGHTA, CDR2 FQGNSA. After removal of 3 bases from V and 6 bases from J, the junction contained 4 bases not matched to a gene. The CDR3 consists of 13 residues. The DNA for the CDR3 is TGTGCCAGCAGCTTCAGGGGGCTGGTCGAGCAGTACTTC. It translates to CASSFRGLVEQYF.

The chain recombines TRBV7-9 with TRBJ2-5, with a tentative D call TRBD2 (6 bases). The CDR3 runs to 14 residues. Germline CDR1 reads SEHNR; CDR2 reads FQNEAQ (reference sequence). Trimming cost V 1 base and J 10 bases, with 16 bases left between them. CDR3 coding DNA: TGTGCCAGCAGCTTAGGGGGCGGGATGGTGGACCAGTACTTC. Amino acids: CASSLGGGMVDQYF.

The gene calls are TRBV5-6 and TRBJ2-7, with D unclear. Per germline, CDR1 SGHDT and CDR2 YYEEEE. The CDR3 is 14 residues long. V lost 3 bases and J 3 bases, leaving 13 bases between the germline ends. The CDR3 DNA sequence: TGTGCCAGCAGCTGGAGAACAGAACTCTACGAGCAGTACTTC. It encodes CASSWRTELYEQYF.

The V gene is TRBV27, the J gene TRBJ2-2; D might be TRBD2 (5 bases). Germline loops: CDR1 MNHEY, CDR2 SMNVEV (reference sequence). The CDR3 has 16 residues. V was shortened by 0 bases and J by 5 bases, with 13 bases between the two germline ends. The chain's CDR3 is CASSLSASPGTGELFF. DNA for the CDR3: TGTGCCAGCAGTTTATCGGCTAGCCCGGGGACCGGGGAGCTGTTTTTT.

The genes are TRBV4-1 and TRBJ2-3; D perhaps matches TRBD2 (6 bases). The CDR3 covers 15 residues. Between the trimmed V and J ends, which lost 1 base and 5 bases, there was a span of 13 bases. CDR1 and CDR2 (germline): MGHRA, YSYEKL. The CDR3 nucleotides are TGCGCCAGCAGCCAAGTCGGGGTGGGAGGAGATACGCAGTATTTT. Protein product: CASSQVGVGGDTQYF.

This chain uses TRBV7-6 with TRBJ1-3; D call uncertain. The CDR3 is 16 residues long. CDR1 SGHVS and CDR2 FNYEAQ come from the germline V gene. The V gene lost 7 bases and the J gene lost 0 bases, with 16 bases spanning the gap. As DNA, the CDR3 is TGTGCCAGCACCCTTGACTTCTACCCCTCTGGAAACACCATATATTTT. It specifies CASTLDFYPSGNTIYF.

The DNA for the CDR3 is TGCGCCAGCGGAATACTAGCGGGAGTGAATGAGCAGTTCTTC. The encoded protein is CASGILAGVNEQFF. V and J are TRBV5-1 and TRBJ2-1; 11 nucleotides agree with TRBD2. This CDR3 spans 14 amino acids. CDR1 and CDR2 from the germline V gene are SGHRS and YFSETQ. J lost 7 bases, V lost 7 bases, and 7 bases had no gene match.

The rearrangement links TRBV7-9 to TRBJ2-7, with no clear D. Trimming took 8 bases from V and 0 from J, leaving 17 bases between them. The CDR3 spans 15 residues. Germline CDR1 and CDR2: SEHNR and FQNEAQ (reference sequence). CDR3 region: CASSPAGPSSYEQYF. The CDR3 bases are TGTGCCAGCTCCCCCGCCGGGCCCAGCTCCTACGAGCAGTACTTC.

The chain combines TRBV5-6 with TRBJ1-1; 10 positions agree with TRBD1. Germline V gene sequence: CDR1 SGHDT, CDR2 YYEEEE. The CDR3 covers 13 residues. V shed 5 bases, J shed 3 bases, and the junction held 1 base outside the gene matches. The CDR3 DNA reads TGTGCCAGCAGGGGACAGGGGCACACTGAAGCTTTCTTT. Its protein product is CASRGQGHTEAFF.

This chain joins TRBV6-6 and TRBJ2-7; 10 nucleotides agree with TRBD1. V lost 6 bases to trimming and J lost 3 bases; unmatched junction nucleotides: 8. The CDR3 is 15 amino acids. Germline V gene data show CDR1 as MNHNY and CDR2 as SVGAGI (reference sequence). DNA for the CDR3: TGTGCCAGCAGCTTAGAGGGGACAGGGGACTACGAGCAGTACTTC. Its translation: CASSLEGTGDYEQYF.